A single sample gave rise to the 20 T cell receptor beta chains below, sequenced in a study of blood T cells in healthy people across ages (dated by TCRdb to between 2014 and 2017). Receptor amplification or capture employed 5' RACE. The sequencer was an Illumina HiSeq 2500. A second roughly 6 to 12 cycle PCR used a sample-barcoded 5' primer and a J-beta primer mix. Clones were called with MiXCR by TCRdb after fastp trimmed the public reads at Q25, and only in-frame beta chains were retained. A single entry per CDR3 protein holds the most common genes and DNA from its merged rows. Across this sample there are around 1,100,000 distinct CDR3 sequences, with less than 45% seen only once. Of the sample, under 15% falls within the top ten clones. The sequencing sample was made of blood. These receptors all stem from a man younger than 35 in good health.

This clonotype occurred a few times. The chain joins TRBV20-1 to TRBJ1-1; 7 positions agree with TRBD1. Per the germline V gene, CDR1 is DFQATT and CDR2 is SNEGSKA (reference sequence). V lost 1 base and J lost 4; bases outside the gene matches: 6. There are 14 residues in the CDR3. CDR3 in amino acids: CSARATGLGTEAFF. For the CDR3, the DNA is TGCAGTGCTAGAGCGACAGGGTTGGGCACTGAAGCTTTCTTT.

The chain employs TRBV5-1 and TRBJ2-1; a weak D match, TRBD2 (5 bases). The CDR3 covers 14 residues. Germline V lookup: CDR1 SGHRS, CDR2 YFSETQ. Trimming stripped 1 base from V and 8 bases from J, with 13 bases between. The CDR3 is CASSLQRELDEQFF. The CDR3 coding sequence is TGCGCCAGCAGCTTGCAAAGGGAGCTGGATGAGCAGTTCTTC.

The chain joins TRBV7-9 to TRBJ2-1; TRBD2 agrees at 10 bases. The CDR3 is made up of 15 amino acids. After removal of 4 bases from V and 8 bases from J, the junction contained 8 bases not matched to a gene. From germline, CDR1 is SEHNR and CDR2 FQNEAQ (reference sequence). The CDR3 nucleotides are TGTGCCAGCAGCTGGAGCGGGGGGGGGTCCTATGAGCAGTTCTTC. Encoded protein: CASSWSGGGSYEQFF. Together with reference TRBV7-9 and TRBJ2-1, the CDR3 gives the full variable domain: DTGVSQNPRHKITKRGQNVTFRCDPISEHNRLYWYRQTLGQGPEFLTYFQNEAQLEKSRLLSDRFSAERPKGSFSTLEIQRTEQGDSAMYLCASSWSGGGSYEQFFGPGTRLTVL.

V is TRBV7-9 and J is TRBJ1-2; 8 bases match TRBD1. V shed 5 bases and J 8 bases; nucleotides not matched to a gene: 16. The CDR3 contains 16 residues. CDR1 and CDR2 (germline): SEHNR, FQNEAQ (reference sequence). The DNA of the CDR3 is TGTGCCAGCAGCCCTCAGGGAGACAGGGGTCGGAGAGGCTACACCTTC. Residues: CASSPQGDRGRRGYTF.

CDR3 in DNA: TGCAGCGTGCTGGGCGCCGGTGAAAAACTGTTTTTT. This translates into CSVLGAGEKLFF. This chain connects TRBV29-1 to TRBJ1-4; D is unresolved. The V and J ends lost 6 bases and 7 bases respectively, with 12 bases between them. Looked up from germline, CDR1 is SQVTM and CDR2 is ANQGSEA. This CDR3 has 12 residues. The full variable domain, with the rest looked up from reference TRBV29-1 and TRBJ1-4, is SAVISQKPSRDICQRGTSLTIQCQVDSQVTMMFWYRQQPGQSLTLIATANQGSEATYESGFVIDKFPISRPNLTFSTLTVSNMSPEDSSIYLCSVLGAGEKLFFGSGTQLSVL.

V and J are TRBV12-3 or TRBV12-4 and TRBJ1-3; D gene ambiguous. The CDR3 is 17 residues long. V was shortened by 4 bases and J by 0 bases, with 16 bases between the two germline ends. The CDR3 region is CASSWSGEVFSGNTIYF. The CDR3, as DNA: TGTGCCAGCAGTTGGTCCGGGGAAGTCTTCTCTGGAAACACCATATATTTT.

This clonotype was detected ten times or more. The rearrangement uses TRBV20-1 and TRBJ2-1; D is possibly TRBD1 or TRBD2 (5 bases each). Trimming took 3 bases from V and 4 from J, leaving 22 bases between them. The CDR3 contains 17 residues. Looked up from germline, CDR1 is DFQATT and CDR2 is SNEGSKA (reference sequence). The CDR3: CSARGEVDLTPYNEQFF. The CDR3 coding sequence is TGCAGTGCTAGGGGGGAAGTAGATCTGACCCCGTACAATGAGCAGTTCTTC.

Remarks on this clonotype: The junction shows a germline mismatch at one end, possibly a read error. The V call is TRBV28, the J call TRBJ1-2, with 9 bases that match TRBD1. Germline assignment: CDR1 MDHEN and CDR2 SYDVKM. There are 19 residues in the CDR3. The CDR3 coding sequence is TGTGCCAGCACTTTATGGGGATTGGGACAGGGCAGAGCTAACTATGGCTACACCTTC. This translates into CASTLWGLGQGRANYGYTF.

The chain joins TRBV7-8 to TRBJ2-3; maybe TRBD2 (6 bases). Deletions cut 7 bases from V and 4 bases from J, with 15 bases between. This CDR3 is 14 amino acids long. Looked up from germline, CDR1 is SGHVS and CDR2 is FQNEAQ. The CDR3 DNA reads TGTGCCAGCACTCATGGGGGGTTGGCAGATACGCAGTATTTT. Translation: CASTHGGLADTQYF.

V and J are TRBV24-1 and TRBJ2-1; maybe TRBD1 (6 bases). The V gene's germline CDR1 is KGHDR and CDR2 SFDVKD. Trimming stripped 9 bases from V and 4 bases from J, with 15 bases between. CDR3 length: 14 amino acids. This CDR3 is CATARDTDYNEQFF. CDR3 nucleotides: TGTGCCACCGCACGGGACACGGATTACAATGAGCAGTTCTTC.

On this clonotype itself: A much larger clonotype is one base distant, so this may be a read error. The chain joins TRBV5-1 to TRBJ1-2, with D perhaps TRBD1 (6 bases). The CDR3 sequence is 16 residues long. Trimming stripped 6 bases from V and 7 bases from J, with 25 bases between. CDR1 SGHRS and CDR2 YFSETQ come from the germline V gene. CDR3 region: CASKPVPRTDGCGYTF. Here the CDR3 DNA reads TGCGCCAGCAAACCAGTCCCGAGGACAGACGGATGTGGCTACACCTTC.

This clonotype appeared a few times. V usage is TRBV20-1 and J usage is TRBJ1-1; possible D gene TRBD1, 5 bases. The CDR3 sequence is 13 residues long. Germline V gene data show CDR1 as DFQATT and CDR2 as SNEGSKA (reference sequence). The CDR3: CSGGGLRGTEAFF. In DNA form, the CDR3 reads TGCAGCGGGGGGGGGTTGAGGGGCACTGAAGCTTTCTTT.

The chain has TRBV6-5 and TRBJ2-5; no firm D call. Per germline, CDR1 MNHEY and CDR2 SVGAGI. Deletions cut 0 bases from V and 2 bases from J, with 10 bases between. The CDR3 runs 15 residues. CDR3 in DNA: TGTGCCAGCAGTTACTCGTACGGGCTACAAGAGACCCAGTACTTC. Protein product: CASSYSYGLQETQYF.

This clonotype was counted between two and nine times. This sequence joins TRBV20-1 and TRBJ1-6, with D possibly being TRBD1 (5 bases). Germline loops: CDR1 DFQATT, CDR2 SNEGSKA (reference sequence). The CDR3 is made up of 19 amino acids. With 3 bases removed from V and 5 bases from J, the gap between germline ends came to 26 bases. In nucleotides, the CDR3 is TGCAGTGCTAGTATCCCGAGGGGCACAGAACACTTGAATAATTCACCCCTCCACTTT. Translated, it gives CSASIPRGTEHLNNSPLHF.

This clonotype was detected ten times or more. V is TRBV28 and J is TRBJ2-5; 7 bases map to TRBD1. CDR1 MDHEN and CDR2 SYDVKM come from the germline V gene. The CDR3 covers 15 residues. J lost 5 bases, V lost 4 bases, and 10 bases had no gene match. The CDR3 loop is CASSSPTGSRETQYF. The DNA for the CDR3 is TGTGCCAGCAGTTCCCCGACAGGGTCCAGGGAGACCCAGTACTTC. Using reference TRBV28 and TRBJ2-5 for the parts outside the CDR3, the full variable domain is DVKVTQSSRYLVKRTGEKVFLECVQDMDHENMFWYRQDPGLGLRLIYFSYDVKMKEKGDIPEGYSVSREKKERFSLILESASTNQTSMYLCASSSPTGSRETQYFGPGTRLLVL.

This clonotype was recorded a few times. The V gene is TRBV7-9, the J gene TRBJ1-1; 9 bases match TRBD1. CDR3 size: 13 residues. Germline V gives CDR1 SEHNR, CDR2 FQNEAQ (reference sequence). V shed 6 bases and J 10 bases; nucleotides not matched to a gene: 9. CDR3 coding DNA: TGTGCCAGCAGTTCCCAGACAGGGGGTCGAGCTTTCTTT. It codes for CASSSQTGGRAFF.

The sample holds a few counts of this clonotype. This rearrangement joins TRBV7-2 to TRBJ2-1; 9 bases align to TRBD1. Unmatched junction bases numbered 7, after V lost 5 bases and J lost 2 bases. The CDR3 loop spans 16 amino acids. Germline V gene lookup returns CDR1 SGHTA and CDR2 FQGNSA. Written as DNA, the CDR3 is TGTGCCAGCAGCGGTGGGACAGGGTTCACCTACAATGAGCAGTTCTTC. Residues: CASSGGTGFTYNEQFF. The complete variable domain, with remaining parts taken from reference TRBV7-2 and TRBJ2-1, reads GAGVSQSPSNKVTEKGKDVELRCDPISGHTALYWYRQSLGQGLEFLIYFQGNSAPDKSGLPSDRFSAERTGGSVSTLTIQRTQQEDSAVYLCASSGGTGFTYNEQFFGPGTRLTVL.

V is TRBV28 and J is TRBJ2-3; D might be TRBD2 (5 bases). The CDR3 runs to 14 residues. With 0 bases removed from V and 14 bases from J, the gap between germline ends came to 18 bases. Germline CDR1 and CDR2: MDHEN and SYDVKM. The CDR3 protein is CASSLWTGRRVAYF. The CDR3 region has the DNA TGTGCCAGCAGTTTATGGACGGGGAGACGGGTTGCGTATTTT.

This chain connects TRBV20-1 to TRBJ1-2; 8 nucleotides agree with TRBD1. Germline V gene sequence: CDR1 DFQATT, CDR2 SNEGSKA (reference sequence). This CDR3 spans 14 amino acids. V shed 3 bases and J 6 bases; nucleotides not matched to a gene: 9. The CDR3 nucleotides are TGCAGTGCTAGGGGACAGGTTTCCGCCCATGGCTACACCTTC. This gives the protein CSARGQVSAHGYTF.

This clonotype was detected only a few times. The rearrangement links TRBV7-9 to TRBJ2-3; the match to TRBD2 covers 9 bases. The CDR3 runs 17 residues. V lost 5 bases and J lost 2; bases outside the gene matches: 11. Germline loops: CDR1 SEHNR, CDR2 FQNEAQ (reference sequence). Here the CDR3 reads CASSLPERGASTDTQYF. For the CDR3, the DNA is TGTGCCAGCAGCCTCCCGGAGCGGGGGGCCTCCACAGATACGCAGTATTTT.